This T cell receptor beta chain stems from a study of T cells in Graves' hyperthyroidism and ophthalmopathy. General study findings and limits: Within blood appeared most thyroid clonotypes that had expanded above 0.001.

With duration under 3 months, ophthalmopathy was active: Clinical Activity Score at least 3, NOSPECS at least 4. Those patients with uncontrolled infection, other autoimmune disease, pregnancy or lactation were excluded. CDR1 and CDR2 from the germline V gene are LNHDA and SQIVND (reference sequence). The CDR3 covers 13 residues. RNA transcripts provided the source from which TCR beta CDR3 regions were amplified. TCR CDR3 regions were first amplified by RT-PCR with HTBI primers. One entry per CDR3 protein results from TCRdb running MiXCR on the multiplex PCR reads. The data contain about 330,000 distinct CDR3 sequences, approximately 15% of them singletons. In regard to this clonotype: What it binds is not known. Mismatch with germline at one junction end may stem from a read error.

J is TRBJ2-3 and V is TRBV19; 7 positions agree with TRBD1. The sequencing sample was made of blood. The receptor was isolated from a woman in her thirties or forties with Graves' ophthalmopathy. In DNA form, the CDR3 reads TGTGCCAGTAGTATATTCCGGACAGGTACGCAGTATTTT. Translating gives CASSIFRTGTQYF.